The 9 T cell receptor beta chains below all came from one sample that was sequenced in a study of identical twins. TCRdb re-derived calls from the 5' RACE reads in MiXCR, one entry per CDR3 protein. This sample has approximately 410,000 distinct CDR3 sequences, with about 18% found just once. Source material: naive T cells sorted from blood. Receptor source: a man aged 45 to 65 in good health.

This clonotype has a count of ten or more. The chain combines TRBV6-1 with TRBJ2-2; D uncertain. Germline V CDR1 and CDR2: MNHNS, SASEGT. CDR3 size: 15 residues. The V and J ends lost 5 bases and 4 bases respectively, with 14 bases between them. Written as DNA, the CDR3 is TGTGCCAGCAGTACCCGGGCCTTAATCACCGGGGAGCTGTTTTTT. It yields the protein CASSTRALITGELFF.

V is TRBV28 and J is TRBJ2-1, with D maybe TRBD2 (5 bases). CDR1 and CDR2 from the germline V gene are MDHEN and SYDVKM. Trimming took 9 bases from V and 1 from J, leaving 10 bases between them. The length of the CDR3 is 13 residues. CDR3 DNA sequence: TGTGCCAGTCAAGGACTGTCCTACAATGAGCAGTTCTTC. Translation gives CASQGLSYNEQFF.

The gene calls are TRBV7-6 and TRBJ2-5; possible D gene TRBD1, 5 bases. The CDR3 contains 13 residues. Germline assignment: CDR1 SGHVS and CDR2 FNYEAQ. V was shortened by 1 base and J by 9 bases, with 12 bases between the two germline ends. DNA of the CDR3: TGTGCCAGCAGCTTAGAGGTCGTAGGGGCCCAGTACTTC. Its protein product is CASSLEVVGAQYF.

The chain couples TRBV5-1 to TRBJ2-2; possible D gene TRBD2, 5 bases. V lost 0 bases, J lost 7 bases, and 10 bases lay in between. CDR1 is SGHRS, CDR2 YFSETQ, per germline. This CDR3 is 14 amino acids long. The CDR3 region is CASSLADFGGELFF. The CDR3 DNA follows: TGCGCCAGCAGCTTGGCGGACTTCGGCGGGGAGCTGTTTTTT.

The chain uses TRBV5-1 and TRBJ2-3; no reliable D call. Germline CDR1 reads SGHRS; CDR2 reads YFSETQ. The length of the CDR3 is 12 residues. Trimming took 3 bases from V and 11 from J, leaving 13 bases between them. CDR3 loop: CASSSDDIRQYF. For the CDR3, the DNA is TGCGCCAGCAGCTCCGACGACATCAGGCAGTATTTT.

The chain combines TRBV5-6 with TRBJ2-3, with 8 nucleotides matching TRBD2. With V trimmed by 5 bases and J by 2 bases, 10 bases remained unmatched. This CDR3 spans 16 amino acids. Germline-derived CDR1 and CDR2 are SGHDT and YYEEEE. CDR3: CASRSGERGNTDTQYF. In DNA form, the CDR3 reads TGTGCCAGCAGATCGGGGGAGCGGGGGAACACAGATACGCAGTATTTT.

This clonotype was seen only a few times. The chain uses TRBV20-1 and TRBJ1-1, with D hard to call. The germline V and J ends were trimmed by 5 bases and 0 bases, with 10 bases remaining between them. The V gene's germline CDR1 is DFQATT and CDR2 SNEGSKA (reference sequence). The CDR3 extends over 13 amino acids. CDR3 sequence reads: CSAFGQVNTEAFF. The CDR3 region has the DNA TGCAGTGCTTTCGGTCAGGTGAACACTGAAGCTTTCTTT.

The V gene is TRBV15, the J gene TRBJ2-4, with unresolved D. The V end lost 5 bases, the J end lost 1 base, and 18 bases lay between the germline ends. This CDR3 is 17 amino acids long. The V gene's germline CDR1 is LNHNV and CDR2 YYDKDF (reference sequence). CDR3 protein: CATSPRVDLGAKNIQYF. The CDR3 coding sequence is TGTGCCACCAGCCCCCGGGTCGACCTAGGGGCCAAAAACATTCAGTACTTC.

The rearrangement links TRBV29-1 to TRBJ2-7; 10 bases map to TRBD2. After removal of 3 bases from V and 1 base from J, the junction contained 6 bases not matched to a gene. This CDR3 is 15 amino acids long. Germline V gene data show CDR1 as SQVTM and CDR2 as ANQGSEA. This CDR3 is CSVDGGSGRSYEQYF. The CDR3 nucleotides are TGCAGCGTTGATGGGGGTAGCGGGAGGTCCTACGAGCAGTACTTC.